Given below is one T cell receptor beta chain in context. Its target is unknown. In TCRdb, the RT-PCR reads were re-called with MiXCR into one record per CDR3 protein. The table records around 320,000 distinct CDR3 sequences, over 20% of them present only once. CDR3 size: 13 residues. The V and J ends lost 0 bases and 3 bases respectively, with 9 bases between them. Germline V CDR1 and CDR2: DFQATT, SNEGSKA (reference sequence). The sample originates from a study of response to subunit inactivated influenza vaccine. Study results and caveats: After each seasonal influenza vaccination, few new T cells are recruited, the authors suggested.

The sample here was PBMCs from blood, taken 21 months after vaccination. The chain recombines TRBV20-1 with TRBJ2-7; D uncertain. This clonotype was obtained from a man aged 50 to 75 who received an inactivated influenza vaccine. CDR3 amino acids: CSARDVVFYEQYF. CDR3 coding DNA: TGCAGTGCTAGAGACGTCGTTTTCTACGAGCAGTACTTC.